These 17 T cell receptor beta chains were all obtained from the same sample, sequenced in a study of blood T cell repertoires in COVID-19. Profiled with immunoSEQ multiplex PCR; TCRdb holds only in-frame clones, not every one. Among over 150,000 clones listed, about four fifths were seen once. Sequencing was carried out using peripheral blood. These receptors originate from a man aged 18 to 35 with active or convalescent COVID-19.

The chain recombines TRBV6-5 with TRBJ1-4, with D possibly TRBD1 on 5 matching bases. Germline V gene sequence: CDR1 MNHEY, CDR2 SVGAGI. This CDR3 is 14 amino acids long. V was trimmed by 6 bases and J by 1 base, leaving 9 bases between them. The chain's CDR3 is CASRQVLTNEKLFF. CDR3 bases: TGTGCCAGCAGACAGGTCTTAACTAATGAAAAACTGTTTTTT.

The V gene is TRBV3-1 (or the pseudogene TRBV3-2), the J gene TRBJ2-7; no firm D call. Germline loops: CDR1 LGHDT, CDR2 YNNKEL (reference sequence). Trimming removed 3 bases from V and 6 bases from J, with 12 bases in between. This CDR3 spans 13 amino acids. CDR3 in amino acids: CASSQMIESEQYF. The CDR3 DNA reads TGTGCCAGCAGCCAGATGATAGAATCCGAGCAGTACTTC.

The V gene is TRBV5-4, the J gene TRBJ2-1, with TRBD2 matching 7 bases. CDR3 size: 15 residues. V lost 4 bases to trimming and J lost 5 bases; unmatched junction nucleotides: 9. From germline, CDR1 is SGHNT and CDR2 YYREEE (reference sequence). The CDR3 bases are TGTGCCAGCAGCGACGGGACTACTTATAACAATGAGCAGTTCTTC. The encoded protein is CASSDGTTYNNEQFF.

The rearrangement uses TRBV7-9 and TRBJ2-2; 9 nucleotides line up with TRBD1. CDR3 length: 15 residues. V gave up 5 bases and J gave up 6 bases; unmatched junction bases: 7. Germline V lookup: CDR1 SEHNR, CDR2 FQNEAQ (reference sequence). The chain's CDR3 is CASSLTGGRSGELFF. The CDR3 nucleotides read TGTGCCAGCAGCCTAACAGGGGGCCGGTCCGGGGAGCTGTTTTTT.

This chain connects TRBV28 to TRBJ1-2; D remains unclear. This CDR3 is 13 amino acids long. The V end was cut by 2 bases, the J end by 8 bases, with 12 bases between. Germline V gene lookup returns CDR1 MDHEN and CDR2 SYDVKM. The CDR3 region has the DNA TGTGCCAGCAGTTTAATCGGAGGGAGGGGCTACACCTTC. As protein: CASSLIGGRGYTF.

The rearrangement joins TRBV30 to TRBJ2-6; 7 bases agree with TRBD2. V lost 2 bases, J lost 0 bases, and 4 bases stayed unmatched. Germline loops: CDR1 GTSNPN, CDR2 SVGIG (reference sequence). The CDR3 is 16 amino acids. As DNA, the CDR3 is TGTGCCTGGAGTAGGCGGGAGCCCTCTGGGGCCAACGTCCTGACTTTC. It is translated as CAWSRREPSGANVLTF.

J is TRBJ2-3 and V is TRBV18, with 8 positions matching TRBD2. Germline trimming cut 1 base from V and 4 bases from J; bases unmatched to any gene: 7. The CDR3 sequence is 16 residues long. Germline values: CDR1 KGHSH, CDR2 LQKENI. CDR3 sequence (DNA): TGTGCCAGCTCACCACGGAAGCGGGAGTTCGCAGATACGCAGTATTTT. Its protein is CASSPRKREFADTQYF. Using reference TRBV18 and TRBJ2-3 for the parts outside the CDR3, the full variable domain is NAGVMQNPRHLVRRRGQEARLRCSPMKGHSHVYWYRQLPEEGLKFMVYLQKENIIDESGMPKERFSAEFPKEGPSILRIQQVVRGDSAAYFCASSPRKREFADTQYFGPGTRLTVL.

The chain couples TRBV6-6 to TRBJ2-1, with 13 nucleotides matching TRBD2. Germline values: CDR1 MNHNY, CDR2 SVGAGI (reference sequence). The CDR3 contains 15 residues. The V segment lost 5 bases and the J segment 8 bases; nucleotides outside the gene matches: 6. The CDR3 loop reads CASSPGLAGQHEQFF. In DNA, the CDR3 is TGTGCCAGCAGTCCGGGACTAGCGGGACAACATGAGCAGTTCTTC.

The rearrangement joins TRBV7-9 to TRBJ1-1; D perhaps matches TRBD1 (5 bases). With 3 bases removed from V and 3 bases from J, the gap between germline ends came to 14 bases. CDR1 and CDR2 (germline): SEHNR, FQNEAQ (reference sequence). There are 15 residues in the CDR3. The DNA of the CDR3 is TGTGCCAGCAGCTTTCCCCCTGTGGGGCACACTGAAGCTTTCTTT. It yields the protein CASSFPPVGHTEAFF.

This clone has a count of ten or more. The rearrangement links TRBV3-1 (or the pseudogene TRBV3-2) to TRBJ2-3; weak D call: TRBD2 (5 bases). Germline V CDR1 and CDR2: LGHDT, YNNKEL (reference sequence). CDR3 size: 14 residues. V lost 0 bases and J lost 3, with 7 bases in between. The CDR3 coding sequence is TGTGCCAGCAGCCAAGACTGGAGGACAGATACGCAGTATTTT. It codes for CASSQDWRTDTQYF.

This chain links TRBV15 with TRBJ2-5, with 10 bases matching TRBD1. The CDR3 is made up of 16 amino acids. J gave up 4 bases and V 0 bases, and 5 bases lay outside the gene matches. Germline assignment: CDR1 LNHNV and CDR2 YYDKDF (reference sequence). CDR3: CATSRDYWDRGETQYF. In DNA form, the CDR3 reads TGTGCCACCAGCAGAGATTACTGGGACAGGGGAGAGACCCAGTACTTC.

The chain uses TRBV5-1 and TRBJ1-1; possible D gene TRBD1, 5 bases. Germline lookup yields CDR1 SGHRS and CDR2 YFSETQ. Trimming took off 0 bases at V and 3 bases at J, with 12 bases between the two ends. The CDR3 is 15 amino acids. CDR3 amino acids: CASSLAGGDHTEAFF. In DNA form, the CDR3 reads TGCGCCAGCAGCTTGGCCGGGGGGGACCACACTGAAGCTTTCTTT. The whole variable domain, remainder taken from reference TRBV5-1 and TRBJ1-1, is KAGVTQTPRYLIKTRGQQVTLSCSPISGHRSVSWYQQTPGQGLQFLFEYFSETQRNKGNFPGRFSGRQFSNSRSEMNVSTLELGDSALYLCASSLAGGDHTEAFFGQGTRLTVV.

The chain couples TRBV7-6 to TRBJ2-2; TRBD2 agrees at 9 bases. Per germline, CDR1 SGHVS and CDR2 FNYEAQ. J lost 4 bases, V lost 1 base, and 1 base had no gene match. The CDR3 is 15 residues long. The CDR3 region has the DNA TGTGCCAGCAGCTTAGGAGCGGGGGGCACCGGGGAGCTGTTTTTT. It translates to CASSLGAGGTGELFF.

The chain joins TRBV19 to TRBJ1-5; the match to TRBD1 covers 7 bases. CDR3 length: 16 residues. Germline trimming cut 7 bases from V and 1 base from J; bases unmatched to any gene: 10. Per the germline V gene, CDR1 is LNHDA and CDR2 is SQIVND (reference sequence). The DNA of the CDR3 is TGTGCCAGTAAGGGCAGGGGGGATACCAGCAATCAGCCCCAGCATTTT. This sequence encodes CASKGRGDTSNQPQHF. Combining the CDR3 with reference TRBV19 and TRBJ1-5 gives the whole variable domain DGGITQSPKYLFRKEGQNVTLSCEQNLNHDAMYWYRQDPGQGLRLIYYSQIVNDFQKGDIAEGYSVSREKKESFPLTVTSAQKNPTAFYLCASKGRGDTSNQPQHFGDGTRLSIL.

The chain joins TRBV5-1 to TRBJ2-3, with 11 positions matching TRBD2. From germline, CDR1 is SGHRS and CDR2 YFSETQ. CDR3 length: 15 residues. With V trimmed by 3 bases and J by 5 bases, 5 bases remained unmatched. The CDR3 here is CASSSTSGSLDTQYF. CDR3 coding DNA: TGCGCCAGCAGCTCTACTAGCGGGAGTTTAGATACGCAGTATTTT. The entire variable domain, with the rest obtained from reference TRBV5-1 and TRBJ2-3, is as follows: KAGVTQTPRYLIKTRGQQVTLSCSPISGHRSVSWYQQTPGQGLQFLFEYFSETQRNKGNFPGRFSGRQFSNSRSEMNVSTLELGDSALYLCASSSTSGSLDTQYFGPGTRLTVL.

The chain recombines TRBV19 with TRBJ1-5; TRBD1 aligns across 8 bases. The V segment lost 0 bases and the J segment 1 base; nucleotides outside the gene matches: 8. The CDR3 contains 18 residues. CDR1 is LNHDA, CDR2 SQIVND, per germline (reference sequence). CDR3: CASSIDRQGAKSNQPQHF. For the CDR3, the DNA is TGTGCCAGTAGTATAGATCGGCAGGGGGCAAAAAGCAATCAGCCCCAGCATTTT.

The chain recombines TRBV6-1 with TRBJ1-5, with 7 positions matching TRBD1. The CDR3 is 19 amino acids. In germline, CDR1 is MNHNS, CDR2 SASEGT. Trimming removed 3 bases from V and 0 bases from J; junction bases left unmatched: 14. Here the CDR3 DNA reads TGTGCCAGCAGTGAGTGGACAGGCCCGGTGGGGTATAGCAATCAGCCCCAGCATTTT. This sequence encodes CASSEWTGPVGYSNQPQHF.